The clone carrying this T cell receptor beta chain was observed a few times. Next came a second PCR, run for about 6 to 11 cycles, which used a sample-barcoded 5' primer along with a J-beta primer mix. TCRdb called the 5' RACE reads again in MiXCR, with one record for every CDR3 protein. The data hold more than 700,000 distinct CDR3 sequences, with about 47% observed a single time. The V gene end was trimmed by 4 bases and the J gene end by 2 bases; junction bases not matched to a gene: 13. The CDR3 contains 17 residues. CDR1 is MGHRA, CDR2 YSYEKL, per germline. These data come from a study of blood T cells in healthy people across ages. Study summary: Capturing about one barcoded beta molecule per two T cells was achieved by template switching.

The sequencing sample was made of blood. The chain is built from TRBV4-1 and TRBJ2-7; 8 bases align to TRBD2. The receptor was isolated from a man at least 80 years old in good health. CDR3: CASSPPPLAGIPYEQYF. CDR3 nucleotide sequence: TGCGCCAGCAGCCCGCCCCCTCTAGCGGGCATCCCCTACGAGCAGTACTTC.